The entry below describes one T cell receptor (beta chain). Antigen unknown. The sample belongs to a study of shared clonotypes between healthy human individuals. General study results and limits: Generation of non-shared clonotypes was less probable than generation of clonotypes shared by all four donors.

Generated by immunoSEQ multiplex PCR, the TCRdb table keeps only in-frame clones and is missing some. Of approximately 2.5 million clones in the sample, roughly 93% are singletons; the top ten hold more than 0.35%. The sequenced sample consisted of naive CD4+ T cells from PBMCs. Noted subset: CD45RA+ positively selected. The clonotype was recovered from a man aged 18 to 29 in good health. Some clones in this sample may be carry-over from other donors' samples.

CDR3 protein: CSARVGTKQFF. In nucleotides, the CDR3 is TGCAGTGCTAGGGTCGGTACGAAGCAGTTCTTC. The chain joins TRBV20-1 to TRBJ2-1, with D unclear. Trimming pared 3 bases from V and 11 bases from J, leaving 11 bases between. CDR1 is DFQATT, CDR2 SNEGSKA, per germline (reference sequence). This CDR3 comprises 11 residues.